A selection of T cell receptor beta chains follows, all from one sample in a study of blood T cell repertoires in COVID-19. Method: immunoSEQ multiplex PCR; TCRdb's copy keeps in-frame clones and lacks some. The sample shows approximately 22,000 clones, around 73% of them seen only once. Sequencing was performed on peripheral blood. These TCRs come from a human donor in a cohort sampled during active or convalescent COVID-19. CDR3s include the opening cysteine and the closing phenylalanine or tryptophan. Each record gives: J gene, D gene, clone size, V gene, CDR3 protein, CDR3 DNA. The D gene is left open where the match is weak. A row's size may be missing; if present it is once, few, many or a size class.

>TRBJ2-5|TRBD2|NA|TRBV5-1
CASSPARSGGYQETQYF
TGCGCCAGCAGCCCGGCCAGGAGCGGGGGGTACCAAGAGACCCAGTACTTC
>TRBJ2-7|NA|NA|TRBV5-4
CASSKRQARFAEQYF
TGTGCCAGCAGCAAAAGACAGGCCCGTTTTGCCGAGCAGTACTTC
>TRBJ1-3|NA|once|TRBV9
CASSVDWLASGNTIYF
TGTGCCAGCAGCGTAGATTGGTTGGCCTCTGGAAACACCATATATTTT
>TRBJ2-1|TRBD1|NA|TRBV28
CASSSGQGAYNEQFF
TGTGCCAGCAGCTCGGGACAGGGGGCTTACAATGAGCAGTTCTTC
>TRBJ1-2|NA|many|TRBV6-1
CASSDFIREGRLYGYTF
TGTGCCAGCAGTGACTTCATTCGGGAGGGCCGTCTCTATGGCTACACCTTC
>TRBJ2-1|TRBD2|many|TRBV30
CAWRRLAGGSSYNEQFF
TGTGCCTGGAGGCGACTAGCGGGGGGGAGCTCCTACAATGAGCAGTTCTTC
>TRBJ1-2|NA|NA|TRBV5-6
CASSTWTTYGYTF
TGTGCCAGCAGCACATGGACAACCTATGGCTACACCTTC
>TRBJ1-5|NA|NA|TRBV24-1
CATRRQDSWSQPQHF
TGTGCCACCAGAAGACAGGACTCGTGGAGTCAGCCCCAGCATTTT
>TRBJ1-1|TRBD1|NA|TRBV4-1
CASSQTRQGATEAFF
TGCGCCAGCAGCCAAACAAGACAGGGGGCTACTGAAGCTTTCTTT
>TRBJ1-2|NA|few|TRBV4-1
CASSQTRDTYGYTF
TGCGCCAGCAGCCAAACTAGGGACACCTATGGCTACACCTTC
>TRBJ2-5|NA|NA|TRBV7-6
CASSLVGRVGLGQETQYF
TGTGCCAGCAGCTTAGTTGGCAGGGTAGGATTGGGTCAAGAGACCCAGTACTTC
>TRBJ2-3|TRBD2|NA|TRBV30
CAWEAGGGDTQYF
TGTGCCTGGGAGGCGGGAGGTGGAGATACGCAGTATTTT
>TRBJ1-2|NA|NA|TRBV18
CASSPHRWDYGYTF
TGTGCCAGCTCACCCCACAGGTGGGACTATGGCTACACCTTC
>TRBJ1-5|TRBD1|few|TRBV6-5
CASRDRVLANQPQHF
TGTGCCAGCAGGGACAGGGTTTTAGCAAATCAGCCCCAGCATTTT
>TRBJ2-3|NA|NA|TRBV6-5
CASSYTSRDTQYF
TGTGCCAGCAGTTACACCTCGCGGGATACGCAGTATTTT
>TRBJ2-3|TRBD2|NA|TRBV29-1
CSVETRGGTQGRDTQYF
TGCAGCGTAGAGACCCGCGGGGGGACTCAAGGAAGGGATACGCAGTATTTT
>TRBJ2-5|TRBD2|few|TRBV19
CASSPRTGGVPETQYF
TGTGCCAGTAGCCCCCGAACCGGGGGGGTCCCCGAGACCCAGTACTTC
>TRBJ2-7|TRBD1|NA|TRBV7-2
CASSSGTGFSEQYF
TGTGCCAGCAGTTCCGGGACAGGGTTTAGCGAGCAGTACTTC
>TRBJ2-3|NA|NA|TRBV5-4
CASSRGQFVVQYF
TGTGCCAGCAGCAGGGGACAATTTGTGGTGCAGTATTTT
>TRBJ1-2|NA|NA|TRBV18
CASSPGGNYGYTF
TGTGCCAGCTCACCGGGGGGAAACTATGGCTACACCTTC
>TRBJ2-7|TRBD1|few|TRBV18
CASSPATGGYEQYF
TGTGCCAGCTCACCAGCGACAGGGGGTTACGAGCAGTACTTC
>TRBJ1-3|NA|few|TRBV6-5
CASRSQGGNTIYF
TGTGCCAGCAGGAGCCAGGGCGGAAACACCATATATTTT
>TRBJ2-2|TRBD2|NA|TRBV5-1
CASSPTPSGGPNTVAGELFF
TGCGCCAGCAGTCCCACCCCTAGCGGGGGGCCCAACACGGTGGCCGGGGAGCTGTTTTTT
>TRBJ2-1|NA|NA|TRBV18
CASSPTMGGGNYNEQFF
TGTGCCAGCTCACCAACAATGGGTGGGGGGAATTACAATGAGCAGTTCTTC
>TRBJ2-5|TRBD2|NA|TRBV5-4
CASSLKGLAGSRETQYF
TGTGCCAGCAGCTTAAAAGGACTAGCGGGGTCCCGAGAGACCCAGTACTTC
>TRBJ2-7|TRBD1|NA|TRBV11-2
CASSVTGGEQYF
TGTGCCAGCAGCGTGACAGGGGGCGAGCAGTACTTC
>TRBJ1-5|NA|NA|TRBV10-2
CASSSQGIDQPQHF
TGCGCCAGCAGTTCGCAGGGGATCGATCAGCCCCAGCATTTT
>TRBJ1-5|NA|few|TRBV6-6
CASSYFGGLNQPQHF
TGTGCCAGCAGTTACTTCGGGGGGCTGAATCAGCCCCAGCATTTT
>TRBJ1-2|TRBD1|few|TRBV6-2/TRBV6-3
CASSYQTGYGYTF
TGTGCCAGCAGTTACCAGACAGGGTATGGCTACACCTTC
>TRBJ1-2|NA|few|TRBV6-6
CASVNRPNYGYTF
TGTGCCAGCGTGAACAGACCTAACTATGGCTACACCTTC
>TRBJ2-4|NA|NA|TRBV7-9
CASSLAGGGPKNIQYF
TGTGCCAGCAGCTTAGCAGGGGGAGGGCCCAAAAACATTCAGTACTTC
>TRBJ1-2|NA|NA|TRBV7-8
CASGGVLSYGYTF
TGTGCCTCCGGGGGTGTACTTTCCTATGGCTACACCTTC
>TRBJ1-5|NA|once|TRBV6-6
CASSPGAGYQSQHF
TGTGCCAGCAGCCCCGGCGCAGGGTATCAATCCCAGCATTTT
>TRBJ2-7|TRBD2|NA|TRBV10-1
CASSPAGREGEQYF
TGCGCCAGCAGTCCAGCGGGACGCGAGGGAGAGCAGTACTTC
>TRBJ2-2|TRBD2|NA|TRBV7-6
CASSLFAGGTGELFF
TGTGCCAGCAGCTTATTCGCGGGGGGAACCGGGGAGCTGTTTTTT
>TRBJ2-4|NA|NA|TRBV3-1/TRBV3-2
CASSQRVKNIQYF
TGTGCCAGCAGCCAGAGGGTCAAAAACATTCAGTACTTC
>TRBJ1-2|NA|NA|TRBV28
CASTSGGSNYGYTF
TGTGCCAGCACCTCGGGGGGGTCTAACTATGGCTACACCTTC
>TRBJ2-3|TRBD2|NA|TRBV5-1
CASSGKGLAGAGTDTQYF
TGCGCCAGCAGTGGAAAGGGACTAGCGGGAGCTGGCACAGATACGCAGTATTTT
>TRBJ2-2|NA|few|TRBV30
CAFFMSGELFF
TGTGCCTTTTTCATGTCCGGGGAGCTGTTTTTT
>TRBJ2-5|NA|NA|TRBV5-1
CASSLGLAGRQETQYF
TGCGCCAGCAGCTTGGGACTTGCAGGGAGGCAAGAGACCCAGTACTTC
>TRBJ2-1|TRBD1|NA|TRBV5-1
CASSKTGVNYNEQFF
TGCGCCAGCAGCAAAACAGGGGTAAACTACAATGAGCAGTTCTTC
>TRBJ1-2|NA|few|TRBV19
CASSMYSQNYGYTF
TGTGCCAGTAGTATGTACAGCCAGAACTATGGCTACACCTTC
>TRBJ2-2|TRBD1|NA|TRBV19
CASTSGDRYTGELFF
TGTGCCAGTACCTCCGGGGACAGATACACCGGGGAGCTGTTTTTT
>TRBJ1-5|NA|NA|TRBV7-2
CASSLGRSQPQHF
TGTGCCAGCAGCTTAGGGAGGTCTCAGCCCCAGCATTTT
>TRBJ1-2|TRBD1|NA|TRBV7-2
CASSHSGRGYGYTF
TGTGCCAGCAGCCACTCGGGCAGGGGGTATGGCTACACCTTC
>TRBJ1-5|NA|many|TRBV18
CASSSAVGALNQPQHF
TGTGCCAGCTCATCAGCGGTGGGGGCGCTCAATCAGCCCCAGCATTTT
>TRBJ2-3|NA|NA|TRBV6-5
CATRVGGASTDTQYF
TGTGCCACTAGAGTAGGAGGGGCTAGCACAGATACGCAGTATTTT
>TRBJ1-2|TRBD1|NA|TRBV14
CASSQLDRTNYGYTF
TGTGCCAGCAGCCAACTGGACAGGACTAACTATGGCTACACCTTC
>TRBJ1-2|NA|NA|TRBV7-2
CASSLWEAGYTF
TGTGCCAGCAGCTTATGGGAGGCCGGCTACACCTTC
>TRBJ1-2|TRBD1|NA|TRBV29-1
CSVDGQVRSYGYTF
TGCAGCGTGGACGGACAGGTCCGGAGCTATGGCTACACCTTC
>TRBJ2-3|TRBD2|few|TRBV15
CATSRDWAGGLTDTQYF
TGTGCCACCAGCAGAGATTGGGCGGGGGGACTCACAGATACGCAGTATTTT
>TRBJ1-2|NA|NA|TRBV15
CATSSLIYGYTF
TGTGCCACCAGCAGTCTTATTTATGGCTACACCTTC
>TRBJ1-1|NA|NA|TRBV7-8
CASSLARFGEAFF
TGTGCCAGCAGCTTAGCGCGTTTCGGTGAAGCTTTCTTT
>TRBJ1-2|TRBD1|few|TRBV5-1
CASSTGTEGYTF
TGCGCCAGCAGCACCGGGACAGAAGGCTACACCTTC
>TRBJ2-4|NA|NA|TRBV28
CASSLRGRAGTKNIQYF
TGTGCCAGCAGTTTAAGGGGGAGGGCCGGGACCAAAAACATTCAGTACTTC
>TRBJ2-5|NA|NA|TRBV4-2
CASSQDPGETQYF
TGTGCCAGCAGCCAAGATCCAGGTGAGACCCAGTACTTC